A single sample gave rise to the 23 T cell receptor beta chains below, sequenced in a study of blood T cell repertoires in COVID-19. Assay used: immunoSEQ multiplex PCR; TCRdb lists only in-frame clones, some missing. This sample has about 190,000 clones, with 85% found just once. Sequences were obtained from peripheral blood. All receptors come from an elderly woman with acute or convalescent COVID-19.

The chain has TRBV7-2 and TRBJ2-3, with D possibly TRBD2 on 7 matching bases. CDR3 length equals 13 residues. The V end lost 5 bases, the J end lost 7 bases, and 13 bases lay between the germline ends. Germline CDR1 and CDR2: SGHTA and FQGNSA. As DNA, the CDR3 is TGTGCCAGCAGCCTAGGGGGGGGGCATACGCAGTATTTT. Translating it yields CASSLGGGHTQYF. The entire variable domain, with the rest obtained from reference TRBV7-2 and TRBJ2-3, is as follows: GAGVSQSPSNKVTEKGKDVELRCDPISGHTALYWYRQSLGQGLEFLIYFQGNSAPDKSGLPSDRFSAERTGGSVSTLTIQRTQQEDSAVYLCASSLGGGHTQYFGPGTRLTVL.

The J gene is TRBJ1-4, the V gene TRBV9; D gene ambiguous. The germline CDR1 and CDR2 sequences are SGDLS and YYNGEE. V lost 3 bases and J 4 bases, leaving 19 bases between the germline ends. This CDR3 contains 17 residues. The CDR3 loop reads CASSERALREGNEKLFF. The CDR3 nucleotides read TGTGCCAGCAGCGAAAGGGCTTTGAGGGAGGGTAATGAAAAACTGTTTTTT.

CDR3 DNA: TGCGCCAGCAGCTCGACAGGGGAGGTCAATCAGCCCCAGCATTTT. This translates into CASSSTGEVNQPQHF. V usage is TRBV5-1 and J usage is TRBJ1-5; 8 bases line up with TRBD1. V was pared by 3 bases and J by 3 bases, with 5 bases of the junction left unmatched. The CDR3 has 15 residues. Germline V gene sequence: CDR1 SGHRS, CDR2 YFSETQ.

The chain employs TRBV27 and TRBJ1-1; 8 bases map to TRBD1. Germline V gives CDR1 MNHEY, CDR2 SMNVEV (reference sequence). The CDR3 has 16 residues. Trimming removed 4 bases from V and 5 bases from J; junction bases left unmatched: 12. The CDR3 reads CASSSFAGGAGTEAFF. The CDR3 DNA reads as TGTGCCAGCAGTTCATTTGCAGGGGGCGCGGGTACTGAAGCTTTCTTT.

The genes are TRBV19 and TRBJ1-1; D possibly corresponds to TRBD1 (6 bases). Germline lookup yields CDR1 LNHDA and CDR2 SQIVND (reference sequence). The length of the CDR3 is 13 residues. V was trimmed by 10 bases and J by 4 bases, leaving 16 bases between them. DNA of the CDR3: TGTGCCACCAGAGGGGGGGGTAGCACTGAAGCTTTCTTT. This encodes CATRGGGSTEAFF.

The chain recombines TRBV2 with TRBJ2-7; TRBD2 matches 14 bases. This CDR3 has 16 residues. Losses at the gene ends were 7 bases for V and 4 bases for J; bases not matched to a gene: 9. Per the germline V gene, CDR1 is SNHLY and CDR2 is FYNNEI. The CDR3 reads CASIGLAGGIGYEQYF. In DNA, the CDR3 is TGTGCCAGCATCGGACTAGCGGGAGGTATTGGGTACGAGCAGTACTTC.

Only one count was recorded for this clone. The CDR3: CATSDFTSGRETQYF. The CDR3 DNA sequence: TGTGCCACCAGTGATTTTACTAGCGGGAGAGAGACCCAGTACTTC. The chain uses TRBV24-1 and TRBJ2-5, with 11 bases matching TRBD2. There are 15 residues in the CDR3. The V gene's germline CDR1 is KGHDR and CDR2 SFDVKD. The V gene end was trimmed by 1 base and the J gene end by 4 bases; junction bases not matched to a gene: 1.

J is TRBJ1-4 and V is TRBV2; TRBD1 might be the D (5 bases). This CDR3 is 12 amino acids long. CDR1 and CDR2 from the germline V gene are SNHLY and FYNNEI. The CDR3 DNA sequence: TGTGCGGCAATTGGGGCAGGGGAAAAACTGTTTTTT. Protein: CAAIGAGEKLFF.

The rearrangement uses TRBV5-4 and TRBJ1-1; D is unresolved. The germline V and J ends were trimmed by 5 bases and 2 bases, with 10 bases remaining between them. Germline lookup yields CDR1 SGHNT and CDR2 YYREEE (reference sequence). The CDR3 contains 13 residues. The CDR3 DNA sequence: TGTGCCAGCAGAACAGTGCTTAACACTGAAGCTTTCTTT. The encoded protein is CASRTVLNTEAFF.

This sequence joins TRBV25-1 and TRBJ2-1; 13 bases map to TRBD2. The trim removed 5 bases at V and 5 bases at J, leaving 6 bases unmatched. In germline, CDR1 is MGHDK, CDR2 SYGVNS. This CDR3 has 16 amino acids. This chain's CDR3 is CASSFTSGRAHNEQFF. The CDR3 nucleotides read TGTGCCAGCAGTTTTACTAGCGGGAGGGCCCACAATGAGCAGTTCTTC.

V is TRBV6-5 and J is TRBJ1-1; D unresolved. This CDR3 region has 13 residues. Germline V gene lookup returns CDR1 MNHEY and CDR2 SVGAGI. Trimming shortened V by 5 bases and J by 6 bases, and 13 bases separated the two germline ends. In nucleotides, the CDR3 is TGTGCCAGCAGTCTCCCAGGTATCCCTGAAGCTTTCTTT. This codes for CASSLPGIPEAFF.

The chain uses TRBV7-2 and TRBJ1-1, with 8 bases that match TRBD1. The germline V gene has CDR1 SGHTA and CDR2 FQGNSA. The CDR3 has 13 amino acids. The trim removed 4 bases at V and 9 bases at J, leaving 7 bases unmatched. The CDR3 is CASSSQQGVKAFF. Here the CDR3 DNA reads TGTGCCAGCAGCTCCCAACAGGGGGTTAAAGCTTTCTTT. The variable domain in full, with the rest retrieved from reference TRBV7-2 and TRBJ1-1, is GAGVSQSPSNKVTEKGKDVELRCDPISGHTALYWYRQSLGQGLEFLIYFQGNSAPDKSGLPSDRFSAERTGGSVSTLTIQRTQQEDSAVYLCASSSQQGVKAFFGQGTRLTVV.

The chain joins TRBV27 to TRBJ2-7; possible D gene TRBD1, 5 bases. Trimming left V 7 bases short and J 2 bases short, with 15 bases between. The CDR3 is made up of 14 amino acids. Germline V lookup: CDR1 MNHEY, CDR2 SMNVEV (reference sequence). CDR3 loop: CASNRYFGAYEQYF. The DNA for the CDR3 is TGTGCCAGCAACAGGTACTTCGGAGCCTACGAGCAGTACTTC.

CDR3 residues: CASRWGVGYEQYF. CDR3 nucleotides: TGTGCCAGCAGGTGGGGAGTTGGCTACGAGCAGTACTTC. This rearrangement joins TRBV2 to TRBJ2-7; D possibly corresponds to TRBD2 (5 bases). CDR1 and CDR2 from the germline V gene are SNHLY and FYNNEI. This CDR3 region has 13 residues. Between the trimmed V and J ends, which lost 6 bases and 3 bases, there was a span of 12 bases.

The chain has TRBV5-4 and TRBJ1-1, with D tentatively TRBD1 (6 bases). This CDR3 contains 13 residues. Germline lookup yields CDR1 SGHNT and CDR2 YYREEE (reference sequence). The germline V and J ends were trimmed by 4 bases and 3 bases, with 10 bases remaining between them. The CDR3 loop reads CASSGQIDTEAFF. For the CDR3, the DNA is TGTGCCAGCAGCGGACAGATTGACACTGAAGCTTTCTTT.

This chain links TRBV19 with TRBJ1-4; TRBD1 matches at 11 bases. The germline V gene encodes CDR1 LNHDA and CDR2 SQIVND (reference sequence). The trim removed 6 bases at V and 3 bases at J, leaving 9 bases unmatched. The CDR3 loop spans 17 amino acids. The CDR3 sequence is CASSATGQGASNEKLFF. Written as DNA, the CDR3 is TGTGCCAGTAGCGCGACCGGACAGGGGGCCTCTAATGAAAAACTGTTTTTT.

The chain carries TRBV6-5 and TRBJ1-1; D is possibly TRBD1 (5 bases). The CDR3 totals 12 residues. Germline V CDR1 and CDR2: MNHEY, SVGAGI. V dropped 2 bases and J dropped 10 bases, with 11 bases sitting between them. CDR3 sequence (DNA): TGTGCCAGCAGTTACGCAGGGTATGGAGCTTTCTTT. It specifies CASSYAGYGAFF.

The J gene is TRBJ2-1, the V gene TRBV18; the D is unclear. This CDR3 has 15 residues. The V and J ends lost 5 bases and 1 base respectively, with 12 bases between them. Germline CDR1 reads KGHSH; CDR2 reads LQKENI. The CDR3 DNA reads TGTGCCAGCTCAGTACTCCCCGGGTCCTACAATGAGCAGTTCTTC. Protein sequence: CASSVLPGSYNEQFF.

This sequence joins TRBV7-8 and TRBJ1-1, with D possibly matching TRBD1 (5 bases). V lost 2 bases, J lost 0 bases, and 7 bases lay in between. The CDR3 totals 14 residues. Germline CDR1 is SGHVS and CDR2 is FQNEAQ. The CDR3 coding sequence is TGTGCCAGCAGCTTACGGACATTGAACACTGAAGCTTTCTTT. It encodes CASSLRTLNTEAFF.

This chain links TRBV11-2 with TRBJ2-7; D perhaps matches TRBD2 (5 bases). Germline CDR1 is SGHAT and CDR2 is FQNNGV. Trimming removed 6 bases from V and 0 bases from J, with 15 bases in between. CDR3 size: 15 residues. This CDR3 reads CASRPAGAYSYEQYF. CDR3 bases: TGTGCCAGCAGACCCGCGGGCGCCTACTCCTACGAGCAGTACTTC.

The V call is TRBV18, the J call TRBJ2-4; 10 bases are shared with TRBD1. The CDR3 consists of 15 residues. The V gene end was trimmed by 8 bases and the J gene end by 2 bases; junction bases not matched to a gene: 6. Germline-derived CDR1 and CDR2 are KGHSH and LQKENI. CDR3 protein: CASLGQGLPKNIQYF. The CDR3 nucleotides are TGTGCCAGCCTGGGACAGGGGTTACCCAAAAACATTCAGTACTTC. Together with reference TRBV18 and TRBJ2-4, the CDR3 gives the full variable domain: NAGVMQNPRHLVRRRGQEARLRCSPMKGHSHVYWYRQLPEEGLKFMVYLQKENIIDESGMPKERFSAEFPKEGPSILRIQQVVRGDSAAYFCASLGQGLPKNIQYFGAGTRLSVL.

The chain employs TRBV4-2 and TRBJ1-3; the match to TRBD1 covers 12 bases. This CDR3 spans 15 amino acids. Germline assignment: CDR1 LGHNA and CDR2 YNFKEQ. The V gene end was trimmed by 4 bases and the J gene end by 6 bases; junction bases not matched to a gene: 4. CDR3 loop: CASSRGQGAENTIYF. As DNA, the CDR3 is TGTGCCAGCAGCCGGGGACAGGGGGCAGAAAACACCATATATTTT.

The CDR3, as DNA: TGTGCCAGCAGTTTACGACACCTCTCTGGAAACACCATATATTTT. Its translation: CASSLRHLSGNTIYF. V gene TRBV28 combines with J gene TRBJ1-3; D is ambiguous. V lost 2 bases and J 0 bases, leaving 8 bases between the germline ends. Germline-derived CDR1 and CDR2 are MDHEN and SYDVKM. CDR3 length: 15 residues.